This is a list of T cell receptor beta chains from one sample in a study of blood T cells in healthy people across ages. TCRdb passed the 5' RACE reads through MiXCR, listing each CDR3 protein once. The sample has roughly 2 million distinct CDR3 sequences; 40% to 55% are singletons. The sequenced sample was blood. These receptors originate from a woman aged 40-49 years in good health. CDR3s include the opening cysteine and the closing phenylalanine or tryptophan. The order of the fields is D gene, J gene, clone size, V gene, CDR3 DNA, CDR3 protein. A D gene is named only where the DNA matches it firmly. The listing skips clone size in some rows; elsewhere it reads once, few, many or a size class.

D gene: TRBD1; J gene: TRBJ2-7; clone size: -; V gene: TRBV20-1; CDR3 DNA: TGCAGTGCTAGAGGGACAGGGGGCCACTACGAGCAGTACTTC; CDR3 protein: CSARGTGGHYEQYF
D gene: -; J gene: TRBJ2-1; clone size: -; V gene: TRBV20-1; CDR3 DNA: TGCAGTGCTAGAGATACGGGATTAGGTGAGCAGTTCTTC; CDR3 protein: CSARDTGLGEQFF
D gene: -; J gene: TRBJ1-2; clone size: -; V gene: TRBV3-1; CDR3 DNA: TGTGCCAGCAGCCAAGTGATCCCCGAGACAAACTATGGCTACACCTTC; CDR3 protein: CASSQVIPETNYGYTF
D gene: TRBD2; J gene: TRBJ2-3; clone size: few; V gene: TRBV7-2; CDR3 DNA: TGTGCCAGCAGCGTCCTAGCGGGGGGTGGCACAGATACGCAGTATTTT; CDR3 protein: CASSVLAGGGTDTQYF
D gene: -; J gene: TRBJ2-3; clone size: once; V gene: TRBV5-1; CDR3 DNA: TGCGCCAGCAGCTTGGTCGGCAGCACAGATACGCGGTATTTT; CDR3 protein: CASSLVGSTDTRYF
D gene: -; J gene: TRBJ1-2; clone size: -; V gene: TRBV12-3/TRBV12-4; CDR3 DNA: TGTGCCAGCAGTTTAATTCGACAGGGCTACACCTTC; CDR3 protein: CASSLIRQGYTF
D gene: TRBD1; J gene: TRBJ2-5; clone size: once; V gene: TRBV15; CDR3 DNA: TGTGCCACCAGCATGGGGACAGGGTCTTCCACCTCTCGAATGTACTTC; CDR3 protein: CATSMGTGSSTSRMYF
D gene: -; J gene: TRBJ2-5; clone size: -; V gene: TRBV20-1; CDR3 DNA: TGCAGTGCAGGGGACGGAATCATGTACCAAGAGACCCAGTACTTC; CDR3 protein: CSAGDGIMYQETQYF
D gene: TRBD1; J gene: TRBJ2-3; clone size: -; V gene: TRBV29-1; CDR3 DNA: TGCAGCGTCTTGAGGGGGCAAGGCACAGATACGCAGTATTTT; CDR3 protein: CSVLRGQGTDTQYF
D gene: TRBD1; J gene: TRBJ1-6; clone size: -; V gene: TRBV28; CDR3 DNA: TGTGCCAGCAGTCCGACAGGGGTATCCTATAATTCACCCCTCCACTTT; CDR3 protein: CASSPTGVSYNSPLHF
D gene: -; J gene: TRBJ2-5; clone size: -; V gene: TRBV20-1; CDR3 DNA: TGCAGTGCTAGACTACCCAGGCTAGCGTTACAAGAGACCCAGTACTTC; CDR3 protein: CSARLPRLALQETQYF